This T cell receptor beta chain derives from a study of shared clonotypes between healthy human individuals. The study, taken as a whole, reports: Non-shared clonotypes had lower generation probabilities than those shared by all four donors. Even with large depth, rarefaction showed that sorted-subset sequencing was incomplete.

Using 200 ng DNA, 32,000 or so T cell genomes, the sorted-subset replicate PCRs were run. Clones were read by immunoSEQ multiplex PCR, and TCRdb kept only the in-frame ones, dropping some. The top ten hold roughly 0.13% of the sample, which has millions of clones, roughly 94% seen once. Concerning this clone itself: What it recognizes is unknown.

With 3 bases clipped from V and 6 bases from J, the junction kept 20 bases outside the gene matches. This CDR3 comprises 18 residues. Germline CDR1 is GTSNPN and CDR2 is SVGIG (reference sequence). CD4+ cells were split into CD45RA+ naive and CD45RA-negative memory subsets. This clonotype originated in a man younger than 35 in good health. The material sequenced was naive CD4+ T cells sorted from blood. Subset indicated: CD45RA+ positively selected. This chain connects TRBV30 to TRBJ1-2, with 9 bases lining up with TRBD1. The CDR3 DNA follows: TGTGCCTGGAGCGCATTAGTGGGACAGGGATCTCTGAGGGATGGCTACACCTTC. Encoded protein: CAWSALVGQGSLRDGYTF.